The T cell receptor beta chain under discussion was sequenced for a study of blood T cell repertoires in COVID-19. The germline gives CDR1 MDHEN, CDR2 SYDVKM. This CDR3 region has 14 residues. V shed 6 bases, J shed 4 bases, and the junction held 1 base outside the gene matches. Libraries were prepared by immunoSEQ multiplex PCR; TCRdb keeps only in-frame clonotypes and omits some of them. The sample records 150,000 to 200,000 clones, roughly 80% being singletons. The sequenced material came from peripheral blood. The gene calls are TRBV28 and TRBJ2-2; TRBD2 matches 11 bases. This TCR derives from a woman in her 30s with acute or convalescent COVID-19. In DNA, the CDR3 is TGTGCCAGCAGCCTAGCGGGAGGCACCGGGGAGCTGTTTTTT. Its translation is CASSLAGGTGELFF.